This entry concerns a single T cell receptor (beta chain). What antigen it recognizes has not been identified. The CDR3 holds 13 amino acids from the cysteine to the phenylalanine. No DNA is listed. The germline V gene yields SGHTA for CDR1 and FQGNSA for CDR2. Libraries were made using 5' RACE. Each TCR library was prepared from about 4,000 ng of total RNA. cDNA was synthesized with SMARTScribe reverse transcriptase in eight separate reactions per sample. During cDNA synthesis, template switching introduced unique molecular identifiers that contained a 6-nucleotide sample barcode. Amplification of TCRalpha and TCRbeta cDNA involved two nested PCRs of 16 and 9 cycles, and each PCR was followed by bead purification. Before amplification, the cDNA was treated with uracil DNA-glycosylase and purified using the QIAquick PCR purification kit. The second PCR was the step at which Illumina TruSeq-compatible adapters and sample-specific barcodes were added. TapeStation and Qubit were used to check library quality and concentration, and roughly 4.6 ng of each library was pooled. Pooled libraries were sequenced on an Illumina HiSeq2500 single-index Rapid Run with 2 x 100 bp reads and custom sequencing primers. Turning to the authors' computational methods: PCR and sequencing errors were corrected by UMI-based consensus assembly using MiGEC version 1.2.6. MiXCR version 2.1.1 handled V(D)J alignment, clonotype assembly and CDR3 extraction. To normalise gene usage, clonotype sharing and MAIT/NKT TCR abundance, the top 1000, 10 000 and 20 000 clonotypes in each sample were analysed. After downsampling to 27 000 UMIs, diversity was calculated as the inverse Simpson index using the vegan R package. Paired Mann-Whitney U tests were applied to discordant twin pairs, and Benjamini-Hochberg correction was used for multiple testing. TCRdb reprocessed the reads and assigns one entry to each CDR3 protein sequence, leaving out DNA. TCRdb assigned the V and J calls; the authors' analysis was not used. The record for this sample contains fewer than 450,000 distinct CDR3 sequences. 2.6% of the sample is held by the ten biggest clonotypes.

A roughly 2.5 ml peripheral blood sample was drawn into PAXgene tubes per donor and stored at -80°C. Total RNA was isolated from whole blood with the PAXgene blood miRNA kit on an automated QIAcube, without T cell sorting. Peripheral blood from monozygotic twin pairs who were concordant or discordant for inflammatory bowel disease underwent deep TCRalpha and TCRbeta repertoire profiling using unique molecular barcoding. Smoking habits were recorded for all twin pairs, and individuals were classified as current, former or never smokers. The data originate from a study of monozygotic twins with inflammatory bowel disease (dated 2019 in TCRdb). About the investigation overall: In total, 28 monozygotic twin pairs made up the full study: 19 Danish pairs, all IBD-discordant, plus nine German pairs, of which four were IBD-concordant and five were IBD-discordant. The search for disease-associated traits relied mainly on comparing IBD patients with their genetically identical healthy co-twins within discordant pairs. Each individual had, on average, about 151 000 unique TCRalpha sequences and 181 000 unique TCRbeta sequences available for analysis.

Study-level results and caveats: Compared with healthy twins, IBD patients shared fewer clonotypes with other individuals, and the difference was most pronounced in patients with signs of disease activity. Because patients received different immunosuppressive treatments, the repertoires may have picked up extra background noise and variability between individuals. The results gave no support for a single strong signal or clonotype linked to IBD. Distinction between different T cell subtypes could not be achieved in the analysis. A decrease in TCRbeta repertoire diversity, as measured by inverse Simpson index, was observed in IBD patients compared with their healthy co-twins. Concordant and discordant twins showed no difference in repertoire similarity, possibly because of limited statistical power.

This chain is built from TRBV7-2 and TRBJ2-7. Sequences were obtained from blood. The sequence derives from a human donor with ulcerative colitis or Crohn's disease, or a healthy co-twin of an affected twin (not recorded which). The CDR3 sequence is CASSSVGNYEQYF.